The 11 T cell receptor beta chains below were found in one sample sequenced in a study of T cell changes during pregnancy in multiple sclerosis. Assay: immunoSEQ multiplex PCR; the TCRdb copy retains only in-frame clones and omits some. The sample holds 75,000 to 95,000 clones, about 91% seen once. The sequencing used peripheral blood, collected in the first trimester of pregnancy. These receptors all stem from a female donor in good health, enrolled as a control in a pregnancy study.

CDR3 region: CASGWDRVGNEQFF. In nucleotides, the CDR3 is TGCGCCAGCGGTTGGGACAGGGTAGGGAATGAGCAGTTCTTC. This chain connects TRBV10-2 to TRBJ2-1; 9 nucleotides line up with TRBD1. The CDR3 sequence is 14 residues long. The ends lost 8 bases at V and 7 bases at J; junction bases unmatched: 9. The germline V gene has CDR1 WSHSY and CDR2 SAAADI.

This clone has more than one count but fewer than ten. The same CDR3 arises from other DNA sequences in this sample as well. The chain joins TRBV6-5 to TRBJ1-1, with no clear D. This CDR3 has 11 residues. The ends were cut back, 7 bases at V and 1 base at J, with 4 bases in the middle. Germline CDR1 is MNHEY and CDR2 is SVGAGI. In DNA, the CDR3 is TGTGCCAGCACGGGGAACACTGAAGCTTTCTTT. Its translation is CASTGNTEAFF.

This chain connects TRBV2 to TRBJ1-2; 7 positions agree with TRBD1. Germline CDR1 and CDR2: SNHLY and FYNNEI. The CDR3 is 17 residues long. Trimming at V came to 0 bases and at J to 8 bases, leaving 15 bases not matched to a gene. As DNA, the CDR3 is TGTGCCAGCAGTGAAGCGCTTACATCGACAGGGCGTCGGGGCTACACCTTC. Translating gives CASSEALTSTGRRGYTF. Based on the CDR3 plus reference TRBV2 and TRBJ1-2, the full variable domain is EPEVTQTPSHQVTQMGQEVILRCVPISNHLYFYWYRQILGQKVEFLVSFYNNEISEKSEIFDDQFSVERPDGSNFTLKIRSTKLEDSAMYFCASSEALTSTGRRGYTFGSGTRLTVV.

This chain joins TRBV14 and TRBJ1-2; tentatively, D is TRBD1 (5 bases). The CDR3 sequence is 13 residues long. Germline CDR1 reads SGHDN; CDR2 reads FVKESK. V lost 3 bases and J lost 4, with 9 bases in between. The CDR3 spells CASSQEGRYGYTF. In nucleotides, the CDR3 is TGTGCCAGCAGCCAGGAGGGACGCTATGGCTACACCTTC.

This chain connects TRBV4-1 to TRBJ1-2, with D unresolved. The CDR3 is 13 residues long. Germline loops: CDR1 MGHRA, CDR2 YSYEKL. Trimming took off 0 bases at V and 4 bases at J, with 6 bases between the two ends. The CDR3 is CASSQDRSYGYTF. The CDR3 bases are TGCGCCAGCAGCCAAGATAGGAGCTATGGCTACACCTTC.

This chain joins TRBV4-3 and TRBJ2-7, with TRBD2 identical over 9 bases. Germline V gene sequence: CDR1 LGHNA, CDR2 YSLEER. With V trimmed by 0 bases and J by 2 bases, 5 bases remained unmatched. The CDR3 sequence is 16 residues long. The CDR3: CASSQDWRGGAYEQYF. The CDR3 DNA reads as TGCGCCAGCAGCCAAGATTGGCGGGGGGGGGCCTACGAGCAGTACTTC.

V usage is TRBV30 and J usage is TRBJ2-7; 8 positions match TRBD1. This CDR3 is 12 amino acids long. V dropped 8 bases and J dropped 4; count of bases not matched to a gene: 7. The germline V gene has CDR1 GTSNPN and CDR2 SVGIG (reference sequence). The CDR3 coding sequence is TGTGCCCGATCACAGGGGGAGTACGAGCAGTACTTC. Its protein product is CARSQGEYEQYF.

CDR3 residues: CATSPSRVTSYGYTF. In DNA, the CDR3 is TGTGCCACCAGTCCATCCCGGGTAACGAGCTATGGCTACACCTTC. The chain combines TRBV15 with TRBJ1-2; no clear D. V was clipped by 6 bases and J by 4 bases, with 18 bases between them. This CDR3 has 15 amino acids. Germline-derived CDR1 and CDR2 are LNHNV and YYDKDF (reference sequence).

The V gene is TRBV4-3, the J gene TRBJ2-7; D may be TRBD2 (6 bases). Trimming pared 2 bases from V and 2 bases from J, leaving 13 bases between. This CDR3 comprises 15 residues. CDR1 is LGHNA and CDR2 is YSLEER in the germline V gene. This CDR3 is CASSQYFGGTYEQYF. CDR3 DNA sequence: TGCGCCAGCAGCCAATATTTCGGGGGAACCTACGAGCAGTACTTC.

The chain carries TRBV7-2 and TRBJ1-6; 7 bases align to TRBD1. Germline V gives CDR1 SGHTA, CDR2 FQGNSA. The junction had 13 bases not matched to a gene; V was cut back by 5 bases and J by 0 bases. The CDR3 has 19 residues. CDR3 amino acids: CASSKGQILLGSYNSPLHF. CDR3 coding DNA: TGTGCCAGCAGCAAGGGACAGATTCTTCTAGGCTCCTATAATTCACCCCTCCACTTT.

CDR3 nucleotides: TGTGCCTCGGCCGGCGATGGGAGCTATGGCTACACCTTC. Its translation is CASAGDGSYGYTF. The chain is built from TRBV9 and TRBJ1-2; no clear D gene. Germline CDR1 and CDR2: SGDLS and YYNGEE. Trimming took off 10 bases at V and 4 bases at J, with 17 bases between the two ends. This CDR3 region has 13 residues.